This entry lists 26 T cell receptor beta chains sequenced from one sample in a study of blood T cells in healthy people across ages. A second PCR, run for about 7 to 11 cycles, used a sample-barcoded 5' primer plus a J-beta primer mix. Each CDR3 protein gets one entry after TCRdb re-called the 5' RACE reads with MiXCR. Of around 580,000 distinct CDR3 sequences in the sample, around 50% were seen once. Sequencing input: blood. These receptors were obtained from a man older than 75 in good health.

The V gene is TRBV20-1, the J gene TRBJ2-3; the D gene is possibly TRBD2 (6 bases). There are 16 residues in the CDR3. V dropped 0 bases and J dropped 1 base, with 14 bases sitting between them. Germline loops: CDR1 DFQATT, CDR2 SNEGSKA (reference sequence). CDR3 protein: CSARDLGGTGTDTQYF. Here the CDR3 DNA reads TGCAGTGCTAGAGACCTTGGGGGGACGGGCACAGATACGCAGTATTTT.

This clonotype was detected once. The chain combines TRBV2 with TRBJ1-2; 7 nucleotides align to TRBD1. V gave up 7 bases and J gave up 1 base; unmatched junction bases: 3. The germline V gene encodes CDR1 SNHLY and CDR2 FYNNEI. The CDR3 is 13 amino acids. The CDR3: CASKRDSNYGYTF. CDR3 DNA: TGTGCCAGCAAACGGGACAGTAACTATGGCTACACCTTC. The whole variable domain, remainder taken from reference TRBV2 and TRBJ1-2, is EPEVTQTPSHQVTQMGQEVILRCVPISNHLYFYWYRQILGQKVEFLVSFYNNEISEKSEIFDDQFSVERPDGSNFTLKIRSTKLEDSAMYFCASKRDSNYGYTFGSGTRLTVV.

This chain links TRBV5-5 with TRBJ1-5; no firm D call. The germline V gene encodes CDR1 SGHKS and CDR2 YYEKEE (reference sequence). The CDR3 has 14 residues. V was shortened by 3 bases and J by 0 bases, with 7 bases between the two germline ends. CDR3 protein: CASSWTDSNQPQHF. CDR3 nucleotide sequence: TGTGCCAGCAGCTGGACGGATAGCAATCAGCCCCAGCATTTT.

The chain joins TRBV12-3 or TRBV12-4 to TRBJ1-4; D gene ambiguous. V was shortened by 6 bases and J by 11 bases, with 13 bases between the two germline ends. The CDR3 spans 12 residues. The chain's CDR3 is CASRRTENKLFF. The CDR3 DNA is TGTGCCAGCAGACGGACGGAAAACAAACTGTTTTTT.

The CDR3 sequence: CASSPAGQGFHEQYF. CDR3 coding DNA: TGTGCCAGCAGCCCCGCCGGACAGGGGTTCCACGAGCAGTACTTC. The J gene is TRBJ2-4, the V gene TRBV11-1; TRBD1 matches at 9 bases. The DNA end lines up better with TRBJ2-7; the J call may be wrong. The CDR3 contains 15 residues. The V gene's germline CDR1 is SGHAT and CDR2 FQDESV (reference sequence).

This clonotype has at least ten counts. This chain joins TRBV3-1 and TRBJ2-7; 7 bases align to TRBD1. The CDR3 extends over 14 amino acids. The germline V gene encodes CDR1 LGHDT and CDR2 YNNKEL (reference sequence). With 5 bases clipped from V and 1 base from J, the junction kept 5 bases outside the gene matches. CDR3 sequence reads: CASSLGTVSYEQYF. In nucleotides, the CDR3 is TGTGCCAGCAGCTTAGGGACAGTTTCCTACGAGCAGTACTTC.

This clonotype was picked up a small number of times. The chain is built from TRBV6-5 and TRBJ2-7, with 13 bases identical to TRBD2. CDR1 and CDR2 from the germline V gene are MNHEY and SVGAGI. V shed 10 bases and J 3 bases; nucleotides not matched to a gene: 9. The CDR3 covers 15 residues. CDR3 sequence reads: CATRTSGRADYEQYF. The CDR3 DNA sequence: TGTGCCACCCGAACTAGCGGGAGGGCCGACTACGAGCAGTACTTC.

The V and J genes are TRBV20-1 and TRBJ2-7; D may match TRBD1 or TRBD2 (5 bases each). The ends were cut back, 4 bases at V and 2 bases at J, with 18 bases in the middle. Germline V gene sequence: CDR1 DFQATT, CDR2 SNEGSKA (reference sequence). This CDR3 has 15 amino acids. CDR3 sequence: CSATPSTGQPYEQYF. The CDR3 nucleotides read TGCAGTGCTACCCCCTCAACGGGGCAGCCCTACGAGCAGTACTTC.

This clonotype occurred a few times. This rearrangement joins TRBV5-1 to TRBJ2-4; 11 bases map to TRBD1. The ends lost 0 bases at V and 8 bases at J; junction bases unmatched: 1. The CDR3 extends over 14 amino acids. Germline assignment: CDR1 SGHRS and CDR2 YFSETQ. Here the CDR3 DNA reads TGCGCCAGCAGCTTGGGGGACAGGGGGGACATTCAGTACTTC. Amino acid sequence: CASSLGDRGDIQYF.

V and J are TRBV20-1 and TRBJ2-7; D gene ambiguous. The germline V and J ends were trimmed by 3 bases and 2 bases, with 8 bases remaining between them. Germline V lookup: CDR1 DFQATT, CDR2 SNEGSKA (reference sequence). The CDR3 consists of 12 residues. DNA for the CDR3: TGCAGTGCTAGTATTAACACCTACGAGCAGTACTTC. Translated: CSASINTYEQYF.

The gene calls are TRBV30 and TRBJ1-2, with 7 bases identical to TRBD1. Germline CDR1 is GTSNPN and CDR2 is SVGIG (reference sequence). Trimming cost V 3 bases and J 4 bases; bases outside gene matches: 5. This CDR3 contains 13 residues. CDR3 in amino acids: CAWRGDSIYGYTF. The CDR3 region has the DNA TGTGCCTGGAGGGGGGACAGCATCTATGGCTACACCTTC.

The rearrangement joins TRBV27 to TRBJ2-1; D may be TRBD1 or TRBD2 (5 bases each). CDR3 size: 13 residues. Germline-derived CDR1 and CDR2 are MNHEY and SMNVEV (reference sequence). V lost 6 bases and J 9 bases, leaving 15 bases between the germline ends. The CDR3 is CASRGTTKGEQFF. CDR3 DNA sequence: TGTGCCAGCAGGGGGACGACAAAGGGTGAGCAGTTCTTC.

The chain recombines TRBV7-2 with TRBJ2-1, with TRBD1 as a possible D gene (5 bases). The CDR3 consists of 14 residues. The germline CDR1 and CDR2 sequences are SGHTA and FQGNSA. V was pared by 5 bases and J by 6 bases, with 14 bases between. The CDR3 bases are TGTGCCAGCAGCCGACAGCAGAGTTCCAATGAGCAGTTCTTC. This encodes CASSRQQSSNEQFF.

Only a few counts were recorded for this clonotype. The chain uses TRBV15 and TRBJ2-1; no definite D call. This CDR3 is built from 15 residues. Deletions cut 6 bases from V and 0 bases from J, with 12 bases between. Germline CDR1 and CDR2: LNHNV and YYDKDF (reference sequence). The CDR3 region is CATRISRSSYNEQFF. CDR3 DNA sequence: TGTGCCACCAGAATATCGCGGAGCTCCTACAATGAGCAGTTCTTC.

The V and J genes are TRBV4-3 and TRBJ2-3, with TRBD1 as a possible D gene (7 bases). CDR1 is LGHNA and CDR2 is YSLEER in the germline V gene. The V and J ends lost 3 bases and 5 bases respectively, with 12 bases between them. This CDR3 region has 14 residues. CDR3 in DNA: TGCGCCAGCAGCCAGCAGGGGGGAAGAGATACGCAGTATTTT. Translated, it gives CASSQQGGRDTQYF.

Ten or more counts support this clonotype. This may arise from a read error, as a much more abundant clone is one base away. The chain is built from TRBV7-2 and TRBJ2-3; 9 bases line up with TRBD2. This CDR3 has 14 amino acids. After removal of 5 bases from V and 10 bases from J, the junction contained 10 bases not matched to a gene. Per germline, CDR1 SGHTA and CDR2 FQGNSA. CDR3 loop: CASSVRLAGDPQYF. The CDR3 bases are TGTGCCAGCAGCGTACGGTTAGCGGGGGACCCGCAGTATTTT. Variable domain in full (rest from reference TRBV7-2 and TRBJ2-3): GAGVSQSPSNKVTEKGKDVELRCDPISGHTALYWYRQSLGQGLEFLIYFQGNSAPDKSGLPSDRFSAERTGGSVSTLTIQRTQQEDSAVYLCASSVRLAGDPQYFGPGTRLTVL.

This sequence joins TRBV5-1 and TRBJ2-3; D is possibly TRBD1 (6 bases). Germline lookup yields CDR1 SGHRS and CDR2 YFSETQ. V shed 0 bases and J shed 12 bases, with 17 bases lying between them. The CDR3 runs to 14 residues. CDR3 sequence reads: CASSLEANLGHQYF. CDR3 nucleotide sequence: TGCGCCAGCAGCTTGGAAGCAAACCTGGGACATCAGTATTTT.

This chain links TRBV12-3 or TRBV12-4 with TRBJ1-2; D is unclear. This CDR3 has 13 residues. Trimming removed 6 bases from V and 4 bases from J, with 12 bases in between. As DNA, the CDR3 is TGTGCCAGCAGAAGGACCGGAACCTATGGCTACACCTTC. This codes for CASRRTGTYGYTF.

This clonotype was observed many times. This chain uses TRBV7-2 with TRBJ2-5, with 8 bases that match TRBD1. The J segment lost 5 bases and the V segment lost 4 bases, leaving 12 bases of the junction unmatched. This CDR3 spans 16 amino acids. Germline V gene data show CDR1 as SGHTA and CDR2 as FQGNSA. CDR3 loop: CASSSQGGRQGETQYF. The DNA for the CDR3 is TGTGCCAGCAGCTCCCAGGGGGGTAGACAGGGGGAGACCCAGTACTTC.

V gene TRBV6-6 combines with J gene TRBJ2-7, with D possibly called TRBD1 or TRBD2 (6 bases each). Per germline, CDR1 MNHNY and CDR2 SVGAGI (reference sequence). V shed 6 bases and J shed 2 bases, with 14 bases lying between them. This CDR3 has 14 amino acids. Here the CDR3 DNA reads TGTGCCAGCAGCCGGCGGGACAAAACCTACGAGCAGTACTTC. Translating gives CASSRRDKTYEQYF.

J is TRBJ2-6 and V is TRBV29-1; D may be TRBD1 or TRBD2 (5 bases each). The CDR3 runs 13 residues. V lost 7 bases and J lost 3, with 10 bases in between. The V gene's germline CDR1 is SQVTM and CDR2 ANQGSEA. CDR3 residues: CSAHGGGANVLTF. The CDR3 nucleotides are TGCAGCGCCCATGGGGGTGGGGCCAACGTCCTGACTTTC.

The chain recombines TRBV20-1 with TRBJ2-1; TRBD2 agrees at 12 bases. V dropped 6 bases and J dropped 5; count of bases not matched to a gene: 8. Per germline, CDR1 DFQATT and CDR2 SNEGSKA (reference sequence). The CDR3 is 15 amino acids. CDR3 bases: TGCAGTGCCAGTACTAGCGGGAGGTGGAACAATGAGCAGTTCTTC. It specifies CSASTSGRWNNEQFF.

In the case of this clonotype: Its ends do not fully match the called genes, so a read error is possible. The V and J genes are TRBV7-2 and TRBJ2-1; TRBD2 aligns across 9 bases. The CDR3 consists of 15 residues. Germline V gene data show CDR1 as SGHTA and CDR2 as FQGNSA. The CDR3 DNA reads TGTGCCAGCAGTTTAGCGGGGGTGGCTTACAATGAGCAGTTCTTC. Amino acid sequence: CASSLAGVAYNEQFF.

The chain combines TRBV5-1 with TRBJ2-5, with TRBD1 matching 8 bases. The DNA end favors TRBJ2-7, so the J call may be wrong. Germline CDR1 SGHRS, CDR2 YFSETQ. There are 14 residues in the CDR3. The CDR3, as DNA: TGCGCCAGCAGCTTAACGGGACAGGTTCACGAGCAGTACTTC. Its protein product is CASSLTGQVHEQYF.

The table lists this clonotype with a few counts. The V call is TRBV12-3 or TRBV12-4, the J call TRBJ2-3; tentatively, D is TRBD1 or TRBD2 (5 bases each). Trimming pared 8 bases from V and 3 bases from J, leaving 9 bases between. The CDR3 contains 12 residues. CDR3 nucleotide sequence: TGTGCCAGCGGGACGCAAACAGATACGCAGTATTTT. It translates to CASGTQTDTQYF.

This clonotype was detected only once. The junction shows a germline mismatch at one end, possibly a read error. The chain uses TRBV4-3 and TRBJ1-2; D is unclear. Germline values: CDR1 LGHNA, CDR2 YSLEER. The CDR3 is 12 amino acids. The DNA of the CDR3 is TGCGCCAGCAGCCAAGACAACTATGGCTACATCTTC. Residues: CASSQDNYGYIF.